Listed below are T cell receptor beta chains from one sample, sequenced in a study of a mutant IDH1 vaccine in newly diagnosed glioma. These receptors lack a known antigen. The protocol was immunoSEQ multiplex PCR, while the TCRdb copy is restricted to in-frame clones and leaves out a portion. Of under 85,000 clones in the sample, around 85% were seen once. The input for sequencing was PBMCs, taken from a glioma patient whose treatment included an IDH1 peptide vaccine. These receptors all come from a woman aged 45 to 65 with glioma. The CDR3 runs from the conserved cysteine through the conserved F or W. A D gene is named only where the DNA matches it firmly. Rows may omit the clone size; those that give it use once, few, many or a size class.

- TRBJ2-2 TRBD2 TRBV2 TGTGCCACCCGACTAGCGGGACTCTCCGGGGAGCTGTTTTTT CATRLAGLSGELFF
- TRBJ2-2 TRBD1 TRBV18 TGTGCCAGCTCACCACCTCGGACAGGGCGCACCGGGGAGCTGTTTTTT CASSPPRTGRTGELFF
- TRBJ1-2 - TRBV9 TGTGCCAGCAGCGTAGGCAGGGAGGCCTATGGCTACACCTTC CASSVGREAYGYTF
- TRBJ2-6 TRBD1 TRBV5-1 TGCGCCAGCAGCGGACAGGGCCAGGTCCTGACTTTC CASSGQGQVLTF
- TRBJ2-7 TRBD1 TRBV5-6 TGTGCCAGCAGCCAGACAGGGAACGAGCAGTACTTC CASSQTGNEQYF
- TRBJ1-2 - TRBV28 TGTGCCAGCAGTTTGAGTCATGGCTACACCTTC CASSLSHGYTF
once TRBJ2-4 - TRBV4-1 TGCGCCAGCAGCCAAGGAAGGGCAGGGGCCATCCTAGCCAAAAACATTCAGTACTTC CASSQGRAGAILAKNIQYF
- TRBJ1-5 - TRBV28 TGTGCCAGCAGCTCTCCCTGGCTAAATCAGCCCCAGCATTTT CASSSPWLNQPQHF
few TRBJ2-2 TRBD2 TRBV14 TGTGCCAGCAGCTTAGCGGGGACGAACACCGGGGAGCTGTTTTTT CASSLAGTNTGELFF
- TRBJ2-2 TRBD2 TRBV30 TGTGCCTGGAGTATTGGTAGCGGGCCGAACACCGGGGAGCTGTTTTTT CAWSIGSGPNTGELFF
- TRBJ1-2 - TRBV19 TGTGCCAGTAGTATAGTCCTACCCGACTATGGCTACACCTTC CASSIVLPDYGYTF
- TRBJ2-5 - TRBV18 TGTGCCAGCTCACCAGGGTCCCAAGAGACCCAGTACTTC CASSPGSQETQYF
- TRBJ2-2 - TRBV25-1 TGTGCCAGTCTAGGGGGTCACGACACCGGGGAGCTGTTTTTT CASLGGHDTGELFF
- TRBJ2-3 - TRBV7-3 TGTGCCAGCAGCTCCTCCACTGGGCGGGATACAGATACGCAGTATTTT CASSSSTGRDTDTQYF
- TRBJ2-7 TRBD1 TRBV29-1 TGCAGCGTTGAGACAGGGGGTTCCTACGAGCAGTACTTC CSVETGGSYEQYF
few TRBJ1-4 - TRBV19 TGTGCCAGTAGAGCGGCAGGAGGTAATGAAAAACTGTTTTTT CASRAAGGNEKLFF
- TRBJ1-2 - TRBV2 TGTGCCAGCAGAGGCCGGGGGCACTATGGCTACACCTTC CASRGRGHYGYTF
- TRBJ1-2 TRBD1 TRBV5-1 TGCGCCAGCAGCCCAGGACAGGGTGATGGCTACACCTTC CASSPGQGDGYTF
- TRBJ2-5 - TRBV27 TGTGCCAGCAGTTTAGTGGTAGGGGGGGAGACCCAGTACTTC CASSLVVGGETQYF
- TRBJ2-1 - TRBV9 TGTGCCAGCAGCGCCCGGGAGAAGTCCTACAATGAGCAGTTCTTC CASSAREKSYNEQFF
once TRBJ2-7 - TRBV28 TGTGCCAGCAGTTCGACGGAGCTTACCTACGAGCAGTACTTC CASSSTELTYEQYF
- TRBJ2-2 - TRBV7-9 TGTGCCAGCAGCTTAGCCGGGGTAAACACCGGGGAGCTGTTTTTT CASSLAGVNTGELFF
- TRBJ1-5 TRBD1 TRBV28 TGTGCCAGCAGTTCCGACGGGACAGGGGGTTTGCAGCCCCAGCATTTT CASSSDGTGGLQPQHF
- TRBJ1-2 - TRBV13 TGTGCCAGCAGCTTTGCGCACCAGAACTATGGCTACACCTTC CASSFAHQNYGYTF
- TRBJ1-3 - TRBV4-1 TGCGCCAGCAGCCAGGAGGGGGCTGGAAACACCATATATTTT CASSQEGAGNTIYF
- TRBJ1-1 TRBD1 TRBV4-1 TGCGCCAGCAGACGGGGACAGGGATTGGTTCGTGACACTGAAGCTTTCTTT CASRRGQGLVRDTEAFF
- TRBJ2-1 TRBD1 TRBV9 TGTGCCAGCAGCGTTGGGGACAGGGCCTACAATGAGCAGTTCTTC CASSVGDRAYNEQFF
- TRBJ2-4 TRBD1 TRBV7-2 TGTGCCAGCAGCTTAGAGGGGGCACCACAGGGGATGTACTTC CASSLEGAPQGMYF
few TRBJ2-2 - TRBV5-8 TGTGCCAGCAGCCGAGGGTTCTCCGGGGAGCTGTTTTTT CASSRGFSGELFF
- TRBJ1-1 - TRBV28 TGTGCCAGCAGTTTATTCCGTGAAGCTTTCTTT CASSLFREAFF
- TRBJ1-5 - TRBV30 TGTGCCTGGAGTGTAAGGGGGTACAGCAATCAGCCCCAGCATTTT CAWSVRGYSNQPQHF
- TRBJ1-1 - TRBV25-1 TGTGCCAGCAGTGACCCCCGGGAACCAATAACGGCTTTCTTT CASSDPREPITAFF
few TRBJ1-6 - TRBV4-1 TGCGCCAGCAGCCAAGATATTGGGAGGAATTCACCCCTCCACTTT CASSQDIGRNSPLHF
- TRBJ2-3 - TRBV5-1 TGCGCCAGCAGCCCACGGGTCGCTGGCACAGATACGCAGTATTTT CASSPRVAGTDTQYF
- TRBJ2-3 - TRBV11-2 TGTGCCAGCAGCCACGGCAGAGGCACAGATACGCAGTATTTT CASSHGRGTDTQYF
- TRBJ2-7 - TRBV6-1 TGTGCCAGCAGTGTCCGCCGGACAGCCTACGAGCAGTACTTC CASSVRRTAYEQYF
- TRBJ2-7 TRBD1 TRBV29-1 TGCAGCTCCCGACAGGGGGATTCCTACGAGCAGTACTTC CSSRQGDSYEQYF
few TRBJ2-2 - TRBV29-1 TGCAGCGTTGAAGCGGACAGACCTACCGGGGAGCTGTTTTTT CSVEADRPTGELFF
once TRBJ2-1 TRBD2 TRBV10-3 TGTGCCACCACTAGACTAGCGGGATCCTACAATGAGCAGTTCTTC CATTRLAGSYNEQFF
few TRBJ2-3 TRBD1 TRBV6-4 TGTGCCAGCAGTGAGGACAGGGGTAACACAGATACGCAGTATTTT CASSEDRGNTDTQYF
- TRBJ1-3 TRBD1 TRBV5-1 TGCGCCAGCAGCCCGGACAGGGATTATGGAAACACCATATATTTT CASSPDRDYGNTIYF
- TRBJ1-1 - TRBV2 TGTGCCAGCAGACAGGATGCTGGCACTGAAGCTTTCTTT CASRQDAGTEAFF
- TRBJ1-6 - TRBV7-9 TGTGCCAGCAGCTTAGGGATCCTTTCACCCCTCCACTTT CASSLGILSPLHF
- TRBJ2-7 TRBD2 TRBV14 TGTGCCAGCAGCCAAGGGGCGGGAGGGCTCTACGAGCAGTACTTC CASSQGAGGLYEQYF
- TRBJ2-2 TRBD1 TRBV7-9 TGTGCCACGAATGGACAGGGTGGCACCGGGGAGCTGTTTTTT CATNGQGGTGELFF
once TRBJ2-1 - TRBV19 TGTGCCAGTAGTATAGGCCGTTACAATGAGCAGTTCTTC CASSIGRYNEQFF
- TRBJ2-3 - TRBV5-6 TGTGCCAGCAGCTTGCCCTATTCAGATACGCAGTATTTT CASSLPYSDTQYF
- TRBJ2-5 - TRBV30 TGTGCCTGGAGTGAGGGGAATGGAGAGACCCAGTACTTC CAWSEGNGETQYF
- TRBJ2-2 TRBD2 TRBV5-8 TGTGCCAGCAGCTTGGAGGGACTAGCGAAGACGAACACCGGGGAGCTGTTTTTT CASSLEGLAKTNTGELFF
- TRBJ1-5 - TRBV6-4 TGTGCCAGCAGTGGGAGGGGAGGGGATAGCAATCAGCCCCAGCATTTT CASSGRGGDSNQPQHF
- TRBJ2-1 - TRBV4-2 TGTGCCAGCAGCCGGTCCTTGACGGGAGACTCGTACAATGAGCAGTTCTTC CASSRSLTGDSYNEQFF
- TRBJ2-5 - TRBV25-1 TGTGCCAGCTCGCCGGGACTAGAGACCCAGTACTTC CASSPGLETQYF
- TRBJ2-7 TRBD2 TRBV28 TGTGCCAGCAATCAAGCGGGAGGAGTCTACGAGCAGTACTTC CASNQAGGVYEQYF
- TRBJ2-3 - TRBV5-1 TGCGCCAGCAGCTCAGGGGAGAGTCGGGATACGCAGTATTTT CASSSGESRDTQYF
- TRBJ2-5 - TRBV6-5 TGTGCCAGCAGTTTGGGACTGCTCCAAGAGACCCAGTACTTC CASSLGLLQETQYF
- TRBJ2-2 - TRBV6-1 TGTGCCAGCCGTGGGCCCGGGGAGCTGTTTTTT CASRGPGELFF
- TRBJ1-2 TRBD1 TRBV9 TGTGCCAGCAGCCCATCGGGACAGGGCTATGGCTACACCTTC CASSPSGQGYGYTF